This TCR beta chain was observed in a study of shared clonotypes between healthy human individuals. Study-level background: CD4 naive cells filled three plates per donor, CD4 memory three, CD8 naive two and CD8 memory one.

Naive CD8 cells, CD45RO-negative and positively selected for CCR7, excluded terminally differentiated effector memory CD45RA+ cells. With 7 bases clipped from V and 2 bases from J, the junction kept 7 bases outside the gene matches. In germline, CDR1 is MNHEY, CDR2 SVGAGI. The CDR3 has 14 amino acids. Using immunoSEQ multiplex PCR, the repertoire was profiled, and TCRdb retains in-frame clones only, with some absent. The sample contains 800,000 to 950,000 clones, 96% of which appear only once. This clonotype was sampled from a man in his thirties or forties in good health. This chain joins TRBV6-5 and TRBJ1-1, with 7 bases that match TRBD1. Sequencing input: naive CD8+ T cells sorted from blood. The CDR3 spells CASTRQGGNTEAFF. Written as DNA, the CDR3 is TGTGCCAGCACCCGACAAGGGGGCAACACTGAAGCTTTCTTT.